This T cell receptor beta chain was recovered during a study of blood T cell repertoires in COVID-19. Study summary: There were acute and convalescent COVID-19 samples, and they came from the United States, Italy and Spain.

Data came from immunoSEQ multiplex PCR; TCRdb stores just in-frame clones and leaves some out. The sample carries some 49,000 clones, around four fifths recorded once. The sample consisted of peripheral blood. This sequence was found in a woman aged 55-70 years with acute or convalescent COVID-19.

The CDR3 coding sequence is TGTGCCAGCAGCGGGACAGGAACCTCTGGGGCCAACGTCCTGACTTTC. Translating it yields CASSGTGTSGANVLTF. The genes are TRBV13 and TRBJ2-6, with 8 bases lining up with TRBD1. The V gene's germline CDR1 is PRHDT and CDR2 FYEKMQ (reference sequence). CDR3 length: 16 residues. V trimming: 5 bases; J trimming: 0 bases; junction bases outside the gene matches: 3.